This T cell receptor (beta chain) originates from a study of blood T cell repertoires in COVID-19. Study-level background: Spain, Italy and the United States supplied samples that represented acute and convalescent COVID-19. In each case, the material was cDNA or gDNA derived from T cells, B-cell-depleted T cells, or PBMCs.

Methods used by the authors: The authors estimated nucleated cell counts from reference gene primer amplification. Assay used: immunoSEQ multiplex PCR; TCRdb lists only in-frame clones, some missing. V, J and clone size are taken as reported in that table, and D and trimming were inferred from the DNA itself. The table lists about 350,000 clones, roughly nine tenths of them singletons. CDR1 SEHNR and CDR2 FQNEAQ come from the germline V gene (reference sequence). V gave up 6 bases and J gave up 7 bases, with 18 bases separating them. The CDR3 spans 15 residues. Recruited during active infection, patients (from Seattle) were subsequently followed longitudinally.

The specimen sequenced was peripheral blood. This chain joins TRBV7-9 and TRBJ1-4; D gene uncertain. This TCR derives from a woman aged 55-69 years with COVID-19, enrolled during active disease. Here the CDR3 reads CASRPLGAGSEKLFF. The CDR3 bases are TGTGCCAGCAGACCCCTAGGAGCTGGGAGTGAAAAACTGTTTTTT.